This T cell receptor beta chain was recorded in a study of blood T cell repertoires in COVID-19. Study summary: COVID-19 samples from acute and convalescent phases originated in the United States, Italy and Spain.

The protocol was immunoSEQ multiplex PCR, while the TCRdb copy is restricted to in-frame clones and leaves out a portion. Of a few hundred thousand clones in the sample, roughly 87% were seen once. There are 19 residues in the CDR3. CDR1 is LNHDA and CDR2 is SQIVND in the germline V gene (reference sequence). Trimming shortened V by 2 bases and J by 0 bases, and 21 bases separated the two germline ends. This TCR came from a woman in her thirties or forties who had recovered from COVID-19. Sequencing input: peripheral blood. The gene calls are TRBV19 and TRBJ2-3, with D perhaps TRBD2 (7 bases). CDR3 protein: CASSITQGRGGPSTDTQYF. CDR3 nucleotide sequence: TGTGCCAGTAGTATAACACAGGGAAGGGGGGGGCCGAGCACAGATACGCAGTATTTT.